Shown below are 19 T cell receptor beta chains from a single sample sequenced in a study of T-cell reconstitution after alpha-beta-depleted transplantation in children. The library targeted TCRbeta and was prepared with unique molecular identifiers. MiXCR, run by TCRdb on the PCR reads, gives a single entry per CDR3 protein. The sample includes about 610,000 distinct CDR3 sequences, over 9.5% of them seen just once. Sequencing was performed on PBMCs from the stem cell graft donor, taken from the stem cell graft. The receptors derive from a human donor who donated a stem cell graft to a child with acute myeloid leukemia.

The gene calls are TRBV21-1 and TRBJ2-7; the D call in the table, TRBD1, was not verified against the DNA. TRBV21-1 is reported as a pseudogene. The CDR3 is 14 amino acids. CDR3 DNA: TGTGCCAGCAGCAAAGGAGCCTTCCCCCCTGGGCAGTACTTC. Translated, it gives CASSKGAFPPGQYF.

The chain recombines TRBV3-1 with TRBJ2-2; 7 bases are a match to TRBD1. This CDR3 spans 14 amino acids. The trim removed 9 bases at V and 4 bases at J, leaving 8 bases unmatched. Per the germline V gene, CDR1 is LGHDT and CDR2 is YNNKEL (reference sequence). CDR3 sequence: CASDMTGSTGELFF. As DNA, the CDR3 is TGTGCCAGTGATATGACAGGGTCCACCGGGGAGCTGTTTTTT.

The chain carries TRBV5-1 and TRBJ1-5, with a weak D call TRBD1 (5 bases). V lost 0 bases, J lost 4 bases, and 11 bases lay in between. The germline V gene has CDR1 SGHRS and CDR2 YFSETQ. CDR3 size: 15 residues. The CDR3, as DNA: TGCGCCAGCAGCTTGGAGGGGCAGCGTAATCAGCCCCAGCATTTT. Protein sequence: CASSLEGQRNQPQHF.

By its share, this clonotype is medium-sized. The V gene is TRBV6-5, the J gene TRBJ2-3, with D tentatively TRBD2 (5 bases). The germline V gene encodes CDR1 MNHEY and CDR2 SVGAGI. The CDR3 covers 14 residues. The V and J ends lost 2 bases and 5 bases respectively, with 11 bases between them. CDR3 coding DNA: TGTGCCAGCAGTTACGACGGAGGAAAAGATACGCAGTATTTT. Protein: CASSYDGGKDTQYF.

The rearrangement uses TRBV20-1 and TRBJ2-3; D remains ambiguous. This CDR3 comprises 14 residues. Deletions cut 6 bases from V and 1 base from J, with 14 bases between. Germline V gene sequence: CDR1 DFQATT, CDR2 SNEGSKA (reference sequence). The DNA for the CDR3 is TGCAGTGCGATCACACTGATAGGCACAGATACGCAGTATTTT. It codes for CSAITLIGTDTQYF.

V gene TRBV27 combines with J gene TRBJ1-2; 7 bases align to TRBD1. The CDR3 consists of 16 residues. The trim removed 4 bases at V and 4 bases at J, leaving 12 bases unmatched. CDR1 is MNHEY and CDR2 is SMNVEV in the germline V gene (reference sequence). CDR3 DNA sequence: TGTGCCAGCAGTTCCCCATCTCGGACAGGCTCCTATGGCTACACCTTC. Translated: CASSSPSRTGSYGYTF.

The chain carries TRBV7-6 and TRBJ2-4; 8 bases are shared with TRBD1. Germline CDR1 is SGHVS and CDR2 is FNYEAQ. The V segment lost 3 bases and the J segment 8 bases; nucleotides outside the gene matches: 9. The CDR3 is 15 amino acids. CDR3 residues: CASSFQFGQGDIQYF. The DNA for the CDR3 is TGTGCCAGCAGCTTCCAATTCGGACAGGGTGACATTCAGTACTTC.

A few counts support this clonotype. V usage is TRBV20-1 and J usage is TRBJ1-1, with TRBD1 as a possible D gene (6 bases). Trimming pared 6 bases from V and 11 bases from J, leaving 25 bases between. This CDR3 comprises 14 residues. Per the germline V gene, CDR1 is DFQATT and CDR2 is SNEGSKA (reference sequence). This chain's CDR3 is CSAVRDIRKHEAFF. CDR3 DNA: TGCAGTGCGGTCCGGGACATCAGAAAACATGAGGCTTTCTTT.

This clonotype has more than one count but fewer than ten. This sequence joins TRBV12-3 or TRBV12-4 and TRBJ2-1; D is ambiguous. Deletions cut 1 base from V and 9 bases from J, with 7 bases between. This CDR3 comprises 12 residues. The CDR3 loop reads CASSLGIGEQFF. The CDR3 nucleotides are TGTGCCAGCAGTTTAGGTATTGGTGAGCAGTTCTTC.

The chain joins TRBV27 to TRBJ1-5; possible D gene TRBD1, 5 bases. The CDR3 extends over 17 amino acids. Germline V gives CDR1 MNHEY, CDR2 SMNVEV (reference sequence). Trimming pared 3 bases from V and 7 bases from J, leaving 22 bases between. Written as DNA, the CDR3 is TGTGCCAGCAGTTTGTTGGGTGCGGGGACGGGGCGCCAGCCCCAGCATTTT. This translates into CASSLLGAGTGRQPQHF.

This clonotype has just a few counts. The chain links TRBV29-1 to TRBJ1-2, with D possibly TRBD1 on 5 matching bases. Between the trimmed V and J ends, which lost 6 bases and 5 bases, there was a span of 16 bases. The CDR3 covers 13 residues. Germline V lookup: CDR1 SQVTM, CDR2 ANQGSEA. CDR3 protein: CSVTSGLGYGYTF. CDR3 DNA: TGCAGCGTGACTTCAGGGTTAGGGTATGGCTACACCTTC. Using reference TRBV29-1 and TRBJ1-2 for the parts outside the CDR3, the full variable domain is SAVISQKPSRDICQRGTSLTIQCQVDSQVTMMFWYRQQPGQSLTLIATANQGSEATYESGFVIDKFPISRPNLTFSTLTVSNMSPEDSSIYLCSVTSGLGYGYTFGSGTRLTVV.

This clonotype was detected many times. The chain recombines TRBV5-1 with TRBJ2-3; 10 bases match TRBD2. From germline, CDR1 is SGHRS and CDR2 YFSETQ. This CDR3 spans 16 amino acids. After removal of 5 bases from V and 2 bases from J, the junction contained 8 bases not matched to a gene. The CDR3 DNA sequence: TGCGCCAGCAGAGCCGGGACTAGCGTAAACACAGATACGCAGTATTTT. This translates into CASRAGTSVNTDTQYF.

This clonotype turned up a few times. This chain links TRBV9 with TRBJ1-3, with D hard to call. The CDR3 spans 15 residues. From germline, CDR1 is SGDLS and CDR2 YYNGEE. Trimming pared 0 bases from V and 2 bases from J, leaving 9 bases between. The CDR3 DNA reads TGTGCCAGCAGCGTAGCCCAAGGAACTGGAAACACCATATATTTT. Encoded protein: CASSVAQGTGNTIYF.

This chain joins TRBV5-1 and TRBJ2-7; D not resolved. The V end was cut by 3 bases, the J end by 0 bases, with 13 bases between. CDR3 length: 15 residues. The germline V gene encodes CDR1 SGHRS and CDR2 YFSETQ. The CDR3, as DNA: TGCGCCAGCAGCTGGACGGCCGGCGGCTCCTACGAGCAGTACTTC. Protein product: CASSWTAGGSYEQYF.

This clonotype was counted at least ten times. The rearrangement uses TRBV9 and TRBJ2-1, with D perhaps matching TRBD1 or TRBD2 (5 bases each). Germline values: CDR1 SGDLS, CDR2 YYNGEE. V dropped 4 bases and J dropped 0 bases, with 20 bases sitting between them. The CDR3 loop spans 18 amino acids. The CDR3 protein is CASSPQRGTSSSYNEQFF. The DNA of the CDR3 is TGTGCCAGCAGCCCACAGAGAGGGACGTCCAGCTCCTACAATGAGCAGTTCTTC.

This chain uses TRBV4-1 with TRBJ1-4; D may be TRBD1 (5 bases). The CDR3 spans 15 residues. Germline CDR1 is MGHRA and CDR2 is YSYEKL. Trimming shortened V by 0 bases and J by 3 bases, and 8 bases separated the two germline ends. In DNA form, the CDR3 reads TGCGCCAGCAGCCAAGATGGGGCGGCTAATGAAAAACTGTTTTTT. Protein sequence: CASSQDGAANEKLFF.

This clonotype has a handful of counts. This chain uses TRBV20-1 with TRBJ1-6; possible D gene TRBD1, 5 bases. The CDR3 is made up of 14 amino acids. V lost 1 base, J lost 4 bases, and 8 bases lay in between. Germline loops: CDR1 DFQATT, CDR2 SNEGSKA (reference sequence). CDR3: CSARGDAYNSPLHF. In nucleotides, the CDR3 is TGCAGTGCTAGAGGGGACGCTTATAATTCACCCCTCCACTTT.

The genes are TRBV27 and TRBJ2-3; 10 bases are a match to TRBD1. CDR3 size: 14 residues. Germline lookup yields CDR1 MNHEY and CDR2 SMNVEV (reference sequence). The V gene end was trimmed by 5 bases and the J gene end by 7 bases; junction bases not matched to a gene: 6. In nucleotides, the CDR3 is TGTGCCAGCAGTCACCGGGACAGGGGAAATACGCAGTATTTT. This codes for CASSHRDRGNTQYF.

This clonotype was seen only a few times. The J gene is TRBJ2-7, the V gene TRBV20-1; TRBD1 or TRBD2 may be the D gene (5 bases each). There are 14 residues in the CDR3. The ends were cut back, 5 bases at V and 2 bases at J, with 16 bases in the middle. CDR1 DFQATT and CDR2 SNEGSKA come from the germline V gene (reference sequence). CDR3 in DNA: TGCAGTGCTCACCGGGACGGCAGGCCCTACGAGCAGTACTTC. The encoded protein is CSAHRDGRPYEQYF.